This T cell receptor beta chain was sequenced during a study of blood T cell repertoires in COVID-19. The overall study: Material from acute and convalescent COVID-19 was sourced from the United States, Italy and Spain. From T cells, B-cell-depleted T cells, or PBMCs came the material, which was cDNA or gDNA.

This clone was counted a few times. V was pared by 2 bases and J by 4 bases, with 12 bases between. Germline values: CDR1 SGDLS, CDR2 YYNGEE. CDR3 size: 15 residues. Method: immunoSEQ multiplex PCR; TCRdb's copy keeps in-frame clones and lacks some. This sample has roughly 280,000 clones, with less than 90% found just once. The sequenced sample consisted of peripheral blood. The chain employs TRBV9 and TRBJ1-4; D is unclear. The clonotype comes from a man in his fifties or sixties who had recovered from COVID-19. In nucleotides, the CDR3 is TGTGCCAGCAGCGTTGGGCAGCACCTTAATGAAAAACTGTTTTTT. Protein: CASSVGQHLNEKLFF.